The present entry profiles one TCR beta chain with its context. This sample stems from a study of blood T cell repertoires in COVID-19. Deletions cut 5 bases from V and 0 bases from J, with 13 bases between. Germline V gene data show CDR1 as SGHDN and CDR2 as FVKESK. This CDR3 contains 15 residues. The data were produced by immunoSEQ multiplex PCR, yet TCRdb's version contains in-frame clones alone and is incomplete. This sample has under 150,000 clones, with around 85% found just once. The specimen was peripheral blood. The chain employs TRBV14 and TRBJ1-2, with a weak D call TRBD1 (5 bases). This receptor was obtained from a woman aged 40 to 50 with active or convalescent COVID-19. The CDR3 DNA follows: TGTGCCAGCAGCTCCCAGGGCCTTCCTAACTATGGCTACACCTTC. Translated: CASSSQGLPNYGYTF.